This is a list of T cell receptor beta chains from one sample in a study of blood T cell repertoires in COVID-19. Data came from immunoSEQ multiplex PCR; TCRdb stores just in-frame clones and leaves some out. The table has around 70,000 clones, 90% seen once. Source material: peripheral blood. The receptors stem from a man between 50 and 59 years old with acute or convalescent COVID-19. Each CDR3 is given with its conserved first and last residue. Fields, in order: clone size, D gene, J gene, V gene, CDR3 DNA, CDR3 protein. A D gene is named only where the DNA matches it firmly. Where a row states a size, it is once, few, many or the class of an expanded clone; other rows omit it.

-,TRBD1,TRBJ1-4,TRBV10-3,TGTGCCATCAGTCCCGGGACAGGGGTAGCTACTAATGAAAAACTGTTTTTT,CAISPGTGVATNEKLFF
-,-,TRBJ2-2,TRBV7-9,TGTGCCAGCAGCTTATCTCGTCTCGGCAGGGAAGGGACCGGGGAGCTGTTTTTT,CASSLSRLGREGTGELFF
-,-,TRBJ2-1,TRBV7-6,TGTGCCAGCAGCTTGAAAATTTCTAGCGTAGCTGAGCAGTTCTTC,CASSLKISSVAEQFF
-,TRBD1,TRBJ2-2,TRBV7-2,TGTGCCAGCAGCAGGGGACAGGGACGGGAGCTGTTTTTT,CASSRGQGRELFF
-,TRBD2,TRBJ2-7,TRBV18,TGTGCCAGCTCACCACAGCGGGGCCAGGGAGGGAACTACGAGCAGTACTTC,CASSPQRGQGGNYEQYF
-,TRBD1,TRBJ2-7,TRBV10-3,TGTGCCGCCGGACAGGGTGAGATCCTCTACGAGCAGTACTTC,CAAGQGEILYEQYF
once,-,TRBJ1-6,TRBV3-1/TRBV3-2,TGTGCCAGCAGCCAAGATCAGGGTGGGGGCTTTAATTCACCCCTCCACTTT,CASSQDQGGGFNSPLHF
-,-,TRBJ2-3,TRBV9,TGTGCCAGCAGCGTAGGTACCGGGACTCTACTCACAGATACGCAGTATTTT,CASSVGTGTLLTDTQYF
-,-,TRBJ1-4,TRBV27,TGTGCCAGCAGAGGTGGGGGGGAAAAACTGTTTTTT,CASRGGGEKLFF
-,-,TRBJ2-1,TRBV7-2,TGTGCCAGCAGCGTAGACGTAAGGGCGGGTGAGCAGTTCTTC,CASSVDVRAGEQFF
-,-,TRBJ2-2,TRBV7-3,TGTGCCAGCAGCTTAAATGGCCAGAACGATGGCGGGGAGCTGTTTTTT,CASSLNGQNDGGELFF
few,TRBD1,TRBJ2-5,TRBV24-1,TGTGCCACCAGTGAGCTTGGGACAGTCCAAGAGACCCAGTACTTC,CATSELGTVQETQYF
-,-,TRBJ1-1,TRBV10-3,TGTGCCATCAGTGAACAGACAGTGAACACTGAAGCTTTCTTT,CAISEQTVNTEAFF
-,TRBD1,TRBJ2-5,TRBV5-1,TGCGCCAGCAGACTCGGGACAGGGGTTGCCATCCAAGAGACCCAGTACTTC,CASRLGTGVAIQETQYF
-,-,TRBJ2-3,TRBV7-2,TGTGCCAGCAGCTACGGACAAGGCACAGATACGCAGTATTTT,CASSYGQGTDTQYF
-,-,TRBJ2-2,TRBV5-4,TGTGCCAGCAGCGTGGGCCAGGTGAACACCGGGGAGCTGTTTTTT,CASSVGQVNTGELFF
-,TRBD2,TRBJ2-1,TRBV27,TGTGCCAGCAGTACCGTAAGCGGGGGGTTCTACAATGAGCAGTTCTTC,CASSTVSGGFYNEQFF
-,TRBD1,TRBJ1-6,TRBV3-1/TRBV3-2,TGTGCCAGCAGCCGCCCAGGGGGAGTTTCACCCCTCCACTTT,CASSRPGGVSPLHF
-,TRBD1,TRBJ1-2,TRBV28,TGTGCCAGCAGTCTTCTGGGGGACAGGGGATTTAATGGCTACACCTTC,CASSLLGDRGFNGYTF
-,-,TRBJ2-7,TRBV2,TGTGCCAGCAGGTTAGCCTCCTACGAGCAGTACTTC,CASRLASYEQYF
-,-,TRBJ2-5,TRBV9,TGTGCCAGCAGCGTAGCTACCGGAGAGACCCAGTACTTC,CASSVATGETQYF
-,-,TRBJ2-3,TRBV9,TGTGCCAGCAGCGGAAACAGGGTTGGCACAGATACGCAGTATTTT,CASSGNRVGTDTQYF
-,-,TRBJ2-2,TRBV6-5,TGTGCCAGAGGGGTGGCCGGGGAGCTGTTTTTT,CARGVAGELFF
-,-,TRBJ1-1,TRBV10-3,TGTGCCATCACGGAGGGGCCCTACGACACTGAAGCTTTCTTT,CAITEGPYDTEAFF
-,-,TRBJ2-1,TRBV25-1,TGTGCCAGCAGTGAAAGGGGCGTGCAAGGTCTTGGAAATGAGCAGTTCTTC,CASSERGVQGLGNEQFF
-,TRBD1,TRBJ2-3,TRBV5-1,TGCGCCAGCCATAACCCGGGACAGGGGTTGACGCAGTATTTT,CASHNPGQGLTQYF
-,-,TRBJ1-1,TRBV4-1,TGCGCCAGCAGACGAAGTACCTTTTTGGAGTTCGAAGCTTTCTTT,CASRRSTFLEFEAFF
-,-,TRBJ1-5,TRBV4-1,TGCGCCAGCAGCCAAGGACAGAGCAATCAGCCCCAGCATTTT,CASSQGQSNQPQHF
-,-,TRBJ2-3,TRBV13,TGTGCCAGCAGCTCTTCTCCGCGGGGGCAGGATACGCAGTATTTT,CASSSSPRGQDTQYF
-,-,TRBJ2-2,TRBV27,TGTGCCAGCAGTTTATCGGCCAGGCCGCACACCGGGGAGCTGTTTTTT,CASSLSARPHTGELFF
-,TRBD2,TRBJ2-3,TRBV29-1,TGCAGCGTTGAAGATCGGTACGCAGGAGCGGGGGGCCATATTAGCACAGATACGCAGTATTTT,CSVEDRYAGAGGHISTDTQYF
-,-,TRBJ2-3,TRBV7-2,TGTGCCAGCAGCTTAGATGTCTTACCGATACTCACAGATACGCAGTATTTT,CASSLDVLPILTDTQYF
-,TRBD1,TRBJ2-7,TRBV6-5,TGTGCCAGCAGTCCTCACAGGGGTTACGAGCAGTACTTC,CASSPHRGYEQYF
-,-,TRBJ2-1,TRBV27,TGTGCCAGCAGTCCGGGGAGCCCCCAGCACAATGAGCAGTTCTTC,CASSPGSPQHNEQFF
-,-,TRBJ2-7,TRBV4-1,TGCGCCAGCAGCCAAGTGGAAGGGGTATACGAGCAGTACTTC,CASSQVEGVYEQYF
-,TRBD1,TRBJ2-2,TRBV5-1,TGCGCCAGCAGCTTGGCCTTATCGACAGGGTCGACCGGGGAGCTGTTTTTT,CASSLALSTGSTGELFF
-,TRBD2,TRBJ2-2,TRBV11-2,TGTGCCAGCAGCTTATTTACCCGACTAGCCACCGGGGAGCTGTTTTTT,CASSLFTRLATGELFF
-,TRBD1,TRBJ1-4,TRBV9,TGTGCCAGCAGCCCGCGGGAGGGGGCTGTTGAAAAACTGTTTTTT,CASSPREGAVEKLFF
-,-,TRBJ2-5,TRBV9,TGTGCCAGCAGCGTAGTGGACACTAAACTTCAAGAGACCCAGTACTTC,CASSVVDTKLQETQYF
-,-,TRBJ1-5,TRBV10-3,TGTGCCATCAGTGAGGAAGGCATCAGGGGAAGAAATCAGCCCCAGCATTTT,CAISEEGIRGRNQPQHF
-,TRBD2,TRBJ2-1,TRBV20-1,TGCAGTGCTAGTCGGCGGGAGATATACAATGAGCAGTTCTTC,CSASRREIYNEQFF
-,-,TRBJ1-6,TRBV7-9,TGTGCCAGCAGCTCGTGGGGCGGTTCCTATAATTCACCCCTCCACTTT,CASSSWGGSYNSPLHF
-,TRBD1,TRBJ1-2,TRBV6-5,TGTGCCAGCAGTCCACAGGGGGGATCCTCCTATGGCTACACCTTC,CASSPQGGSSYGYTF
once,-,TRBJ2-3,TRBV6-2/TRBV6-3,TGTGCCAGCAGTTTCATAGCCCCAACAGATACGCAGTATTTT,CASSFIAPTDTQYF